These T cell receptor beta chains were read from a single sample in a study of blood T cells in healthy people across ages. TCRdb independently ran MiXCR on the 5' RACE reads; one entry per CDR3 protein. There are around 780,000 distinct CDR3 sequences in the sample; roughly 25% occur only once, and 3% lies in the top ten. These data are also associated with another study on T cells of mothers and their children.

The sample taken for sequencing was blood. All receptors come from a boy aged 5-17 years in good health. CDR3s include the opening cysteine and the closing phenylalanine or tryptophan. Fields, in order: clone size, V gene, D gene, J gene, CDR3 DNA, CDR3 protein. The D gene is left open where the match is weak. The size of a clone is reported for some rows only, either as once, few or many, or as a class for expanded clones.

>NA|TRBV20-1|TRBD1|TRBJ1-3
TGCAGTGCTGGGACAGGGGACTCTGGAAACACCATATATTTT
CSAGTGDSGNTIYF
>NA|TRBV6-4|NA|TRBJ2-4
TGTGCCAGCAGTTGGGGGACCACCAAAAACATTCAGTACTTC
CASSWGTTKNIQYF
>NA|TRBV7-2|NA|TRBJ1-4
TGTGCCAGCAGCTTAGAGTATTCCGGCTTGCGACTGTTTTTT
CASSLEYSGLRLFF
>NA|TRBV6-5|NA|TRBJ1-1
TGTGCCAGCAGTTACTCGAAGAGACAGGAAGCTTTCTTT
CASSYSKRQEAFF
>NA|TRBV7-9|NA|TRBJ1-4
TGTGCCAGCAGCTTAGACGGGATTTTCGCTGAAAAACTGTTTTTT
CASSLDGIFAEKLFF
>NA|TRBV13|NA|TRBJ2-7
TGTGCCAGCAGCTTACTCGATTCGTTAGCCAGGGGCGAGCAGTACTTC
CASSLLDSLARGEQYF
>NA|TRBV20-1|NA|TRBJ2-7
TGCAGTGCTAGAGGGGGCCGAAAGCCCTACGAGCAGTACTTC
CSARGGRKPYEQYF
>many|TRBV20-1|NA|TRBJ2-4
TGCAGTGCTAGATCTTCTGAGGGATTCGGCATTCAGTACTTC
CSARSSEGFGIQYF
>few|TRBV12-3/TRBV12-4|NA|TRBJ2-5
TGTGCCAGCTGCAAGGACTGGGGGAAAGAGACCCAGTACTTC
CASCKDWGKETQYF
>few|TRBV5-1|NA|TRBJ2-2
TGCGCCAGCAGCTTGTTCCAGCCTTCGGACACCGGGGAGCTGTTTTTT
CASSLFQPSDTGELFF
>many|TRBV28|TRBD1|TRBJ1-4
TGTGCCAGCAGTCGAGCCGGGACAGGGGATGGAAAACTGTTTTTT
CASSRAGTGDGKLFF
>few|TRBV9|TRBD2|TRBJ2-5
TGTGCCAGCAGCACCCGGACTAGCGGGGTAGAGACCCAGTACTTC
CASSTRTSGVETQYF
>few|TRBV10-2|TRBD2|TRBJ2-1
TGCGCCAGCAGGGGACTAGCGGGGGAATACAATGAGCAGTTCTTC
CASRGLAGEYNEQFF
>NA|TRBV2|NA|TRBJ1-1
TGTGCCAGCAGTATCACAGTCGGAGCTTTCTTT
CASSITVGAFF
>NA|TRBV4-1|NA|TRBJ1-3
TGCGCCAGCAGCCAAACTCGTCGGGGTGGGGGATTTCGAAACACCATATATTTT
CASSQTRRGGGFRNTIYF
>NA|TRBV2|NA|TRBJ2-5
TGTGCCAGCAGTGAAGGCCAGAGATCGGAAGAGACCCAGTACTTC
CASSEGQRSEETQYF
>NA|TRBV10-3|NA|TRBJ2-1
TGTGCCATCAGTGAGGATCGCCGGAGCTCCTACAATGAGCAGTTCTTC
CAISEDRRSSYNEQFF
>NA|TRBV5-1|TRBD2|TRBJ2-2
TGCGCCAGCTCCGACCCACTAGCGGGAGCCGCCGGGGAGCTGTTTTTT
CASSDPLAGAAGELFF
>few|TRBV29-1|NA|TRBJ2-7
TGCAGCGTAAAGGGGGGCTCCACCTACGAGCAGTACTTC
CSVKGGSTYEQYF
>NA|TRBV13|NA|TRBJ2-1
TGTGCCAGCAGCTTAGGAGGGGACGAGTTCTTC
CASSLGGDEFF
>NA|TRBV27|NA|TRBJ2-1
TGTGCCAGCAGTCCGGATTGGGTCAGTGAGCAGTTCTTC
CASSPDWVSEQFF
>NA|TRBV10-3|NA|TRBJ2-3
TGTGCCACTTCACTGGCGGGACCTAGCACAGATACGCAGTATTTT
CATSLAGPSTDTQYF
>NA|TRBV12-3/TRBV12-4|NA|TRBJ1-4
TGTGCCAGCAGTTTAGGCCCGTCGATTAATGAAAAACTGTTTTTT
CASSLGPSINEKLFF
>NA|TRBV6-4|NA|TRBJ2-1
TGTGCCAGCAGTGACCTTACCGGGACAATCGTCAAGGAGCAGTTCTTC
CASSDLTGTIVKEQFF
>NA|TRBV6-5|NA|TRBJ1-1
TGTGCCAGCAAACACAGAGCGAACACTGAAGCTTTCTTT
CASKHRANTEAFF
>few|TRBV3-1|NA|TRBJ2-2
TGTGCCAGCAGCCGCATTAGAGTCGGTGCCACCGGGGAGCTGTTTTTT
CASSRIRVGATGELFF
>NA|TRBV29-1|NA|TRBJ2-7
TGCAGCGTTGACAGAGTGGGGGCGGCCGAGCAGTACTTC
CSVDRVGAAEQYF
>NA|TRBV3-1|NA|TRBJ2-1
TGTGCCAGCAGCCAAACGGGGACGGGACACAATGAGCAGTTCTTC
CASSQTGTGHNEQFF
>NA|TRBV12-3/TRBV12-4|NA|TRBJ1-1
TGTGCCAGCAGTTCACCGGGACACAACACTGAAGCTTTCTTT
CASSSPGHNTEAFF
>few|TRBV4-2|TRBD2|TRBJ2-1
TGTGCCAGCAGCCCAACTAGCGGGGGACGTGACAATGAGCAGTTCTTC
CASSPTSGGRDNEQFF
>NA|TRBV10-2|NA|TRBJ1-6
TGCGCCAGCACCCACAGGGTCGATAATTCACCCCTCCACTTT
CASTHRVDNSPLHF